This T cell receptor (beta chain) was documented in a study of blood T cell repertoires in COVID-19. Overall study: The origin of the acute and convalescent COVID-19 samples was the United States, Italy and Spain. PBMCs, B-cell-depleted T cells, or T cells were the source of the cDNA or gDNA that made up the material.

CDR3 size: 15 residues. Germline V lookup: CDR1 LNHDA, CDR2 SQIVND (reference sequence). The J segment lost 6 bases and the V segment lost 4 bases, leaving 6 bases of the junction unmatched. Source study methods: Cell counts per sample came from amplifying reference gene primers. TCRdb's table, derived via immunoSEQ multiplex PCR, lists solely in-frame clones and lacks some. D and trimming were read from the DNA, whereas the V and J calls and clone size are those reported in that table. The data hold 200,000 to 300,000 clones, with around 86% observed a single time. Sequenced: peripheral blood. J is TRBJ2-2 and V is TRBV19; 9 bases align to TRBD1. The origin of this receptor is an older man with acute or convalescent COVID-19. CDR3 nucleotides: TGTGCCAGTAGTACCGGGACAGGGTATTCCGGGGAGCTGTTTTTT. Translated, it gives CASSTGTGYSGELFF.